Following are 11 T cell receptor beta chains from one sample sequenced in a study of identical twins. Each CDR3 protein is one row after TCRdb ran MiXCR on the 5' RACE reads. The sample shows roughly 200,000 distinct CDR3 sequences, less than 8% of them seen only once. This sample also belongs to another study, concerning yellow fever vaccine responses in identical twins.

What was sequenced was memory (CD45RO+) T cells sorted from blood. Receptor source: a woman aged 18 to 35 in good health.

The table lists this clonotype with many counts. The chain links TRBV9 to TRBJ2-1, with a possible D match to TRBD2 (6 bases). The CDR3 is 15 amino acids. Trimming shortened V by 4 bases and J by 2 bases, and 13 bases separated the two germline ends. Per the germline V gene, CDR1 is SGDLS and CDR2 is YYNGEE. CDR3 in DNA: TGTGCCAGCAGCTTAACGGGAGCGCCCTACAATGAGCAGTTCTTC. Its translation is CASSLTGAPYNEQFF.

This clonotype was counted ten times or more. The V call is TRBV3-1, the J call TRBJ2-5, with 11 bases lining up with TRBD2. This CDR3 has 16 residues. Germline V gene sequence: CDR1 LGHDT, CDR2 YNNKEL (reference sequence). Trimming at V came to 1 base and at J to 3 bases, leaving 4 bases not matched to a gene. CDR3 protein: CASSQGLAGGKETQYF. In nucleotides, the CDR3 is TGTGCCAGCAGCCAAGGGCTAGCGGGGGGTAAAGAGACCCAGTACTTC.

This clonotype has at least ten counts. The chain has TRBV5-6 and TRBJ2-1, with 7 nucleotides matching TRBD2. In germline, CDR1 is SGHDT, CDR2 YYEEEE. V lost 3 bases, J lost 0 bases, and 9 bases stayed unmatched. The CDR3 loop spans 17 amino acids. In DNA form, the CDR3 reads TGTGCCAGCAGCTCCAGACTAGCTATGAGCTCCTACAATGAGCAGTTCTTC. This encodes CASSSRLAMSSYNEQFF.

This clonotype was recorded many times. CDR3 protein: CASSASGAEANYGYTF. CDR3 coding DNA: TGTGCCAGCAGCGCCTCGGGGGCGGAAGCTAACTATGGCTACACCTTC. This chain connects TRBV7-9 to TRBJ1-2, with a weak D call TRBD1 (6 bases). The CDR3 is made up of 16 amino acids. CDR1 and CDR2 from the germline V gene are SEHNR and FQNEAQ (reference sequence). V dropped 5 bases and J dropped 0 bases, with 16 bases sitting between them.

The sample holds a few counts of this clonotype. V usage is TRBV4-3 and J usage is TRBJ2-6; either TRBD1 or TRBD2 may fit D (5 bases each). Germline V lookup: CDR1 LGHNA, CDR2 YSLEER. CDR3 length: 18 residues. V gave up 4 bases and J gave up 0 bases, with 16 bases separating them. The CDR3 protein is CASSPQRGVSSGANVLTF. DNA of the CDR3: TGCGCCAGCAGCCCCCAAAGAGGGGTTTCCTCTGGGGCCAACGTCCTGACTTTC.

In this sample, this clonotype turned up many times. The rearrangement links TRBV29-1 to TRBJ2-5; the match to TRBD2 covers 14 bases. The trim removed 7 bases at V and 5 bases at J, leaving 3 bases unmatched. Per the germline V gene, CDR1 is SQVTM and CDR2 is ANQGSEA. This CDR3 comprises 13 residues. CDR3 nucleotide sequence: TGCAGCGCCCGACTAGCGGGGGGGGAGACCCAGTACTTC. It is translated as CSARLAGGETQYF.

This clonotype was seen at least ten times. The junction shows a germline mismatch at one end, possibly a read error. V usage is TRBV2 and J usage is TRBJ2-4, with D unclear. In germline, CDR1 is SNHLY, CDR2 FYNNEI. This CDR3 comprises 18 residues. CDR3 DNA sequence: TGTGCCAGCAGCGAAGGTAGACCGGGCCATGCTGCCAAAAACATTCAGTACTTC. This codes for CASSEGRPGHAAKNIQYF. The variable domain in full, with the rest retrieved from reference TRBV2 and TRBJ2-4, is EPEVTQTPSHQVTQMGQEVILRCVPISNHLYFYWYRQILGQKVEFLVSFYNNEISEKSEIFDDQFSVERPDGSNFTLKIRSTKLEDSAMYFCASSEGRPGHAAKNIQYFGAGTRLSVL.

This clonotype was detected ten times or more. This chain joins TRBV24-1 and TRBJ1-5, with 9 bases that match TRBD1. The germline V gene encodes CDR1 KGHDR and CDR2 SFDVKD. CDR3 length equals 15 residues. V was pared by 2 bases and J by 4 bases, with 2 bases of the junction left unmatched. The chain's CDR3 is CATSDSGQGNQPQHF. In DNA form, the CDR3 reads TGTGCCACCAGTGATTCCGGACAGGGGAATCAGCCCCAGCATTTT.

This clonotype appeared many times. The genes are TRBV12-3 or TRBV12-4 and TRBJ2-5; a weak D match, TRBD2 (5 bases). V shed 1 base and J shed 0 bases, with 15 bases lying between them. The CDR3 has 17 residues. This CDR3 reads CASSLEFGLTYQETQYF. In DNA form, the CDR3 reads TGTGCCAGCAGTTTAGAATTTGGACTTACGTACCAAGAGACCCAGTACTTC.

This clonotype was detected only a few times. The J gene is TRBJ2-5, the V gene TRBV7-8; TRBD2 agrees at 10 bases. The CDR3 runs to 15 residues. Losses at the gene ends were 2 bases for V and 6 bases for J; bases not matched to a gene: 6. Germline CDR1 SGHVS, CDR2 FQNEAQ. DNA of the CDR3: TGTGCCAGCAGCTTAAAGACTAGCGGGCCGAAGACCCAGTACTTC. It encodes CASSLKTSGPKTQYF.

The chain carries TRBV7-2 and TRBJ2-7; D ambiguous. The V gene lost 5 bases and the J gene lost 0 bases, with 5 bases spanning the gap. Germline V gene data show CDR1 as SGHTA and CDR2 as FQGNSA. This CDR3 contains 12 residues. This CDR3 reads CASSPRSYEQYF. As DNA, the CDR3 is TGTGCCAGCAGCCCGCGCTCCTACGAGCAGTACTTC.